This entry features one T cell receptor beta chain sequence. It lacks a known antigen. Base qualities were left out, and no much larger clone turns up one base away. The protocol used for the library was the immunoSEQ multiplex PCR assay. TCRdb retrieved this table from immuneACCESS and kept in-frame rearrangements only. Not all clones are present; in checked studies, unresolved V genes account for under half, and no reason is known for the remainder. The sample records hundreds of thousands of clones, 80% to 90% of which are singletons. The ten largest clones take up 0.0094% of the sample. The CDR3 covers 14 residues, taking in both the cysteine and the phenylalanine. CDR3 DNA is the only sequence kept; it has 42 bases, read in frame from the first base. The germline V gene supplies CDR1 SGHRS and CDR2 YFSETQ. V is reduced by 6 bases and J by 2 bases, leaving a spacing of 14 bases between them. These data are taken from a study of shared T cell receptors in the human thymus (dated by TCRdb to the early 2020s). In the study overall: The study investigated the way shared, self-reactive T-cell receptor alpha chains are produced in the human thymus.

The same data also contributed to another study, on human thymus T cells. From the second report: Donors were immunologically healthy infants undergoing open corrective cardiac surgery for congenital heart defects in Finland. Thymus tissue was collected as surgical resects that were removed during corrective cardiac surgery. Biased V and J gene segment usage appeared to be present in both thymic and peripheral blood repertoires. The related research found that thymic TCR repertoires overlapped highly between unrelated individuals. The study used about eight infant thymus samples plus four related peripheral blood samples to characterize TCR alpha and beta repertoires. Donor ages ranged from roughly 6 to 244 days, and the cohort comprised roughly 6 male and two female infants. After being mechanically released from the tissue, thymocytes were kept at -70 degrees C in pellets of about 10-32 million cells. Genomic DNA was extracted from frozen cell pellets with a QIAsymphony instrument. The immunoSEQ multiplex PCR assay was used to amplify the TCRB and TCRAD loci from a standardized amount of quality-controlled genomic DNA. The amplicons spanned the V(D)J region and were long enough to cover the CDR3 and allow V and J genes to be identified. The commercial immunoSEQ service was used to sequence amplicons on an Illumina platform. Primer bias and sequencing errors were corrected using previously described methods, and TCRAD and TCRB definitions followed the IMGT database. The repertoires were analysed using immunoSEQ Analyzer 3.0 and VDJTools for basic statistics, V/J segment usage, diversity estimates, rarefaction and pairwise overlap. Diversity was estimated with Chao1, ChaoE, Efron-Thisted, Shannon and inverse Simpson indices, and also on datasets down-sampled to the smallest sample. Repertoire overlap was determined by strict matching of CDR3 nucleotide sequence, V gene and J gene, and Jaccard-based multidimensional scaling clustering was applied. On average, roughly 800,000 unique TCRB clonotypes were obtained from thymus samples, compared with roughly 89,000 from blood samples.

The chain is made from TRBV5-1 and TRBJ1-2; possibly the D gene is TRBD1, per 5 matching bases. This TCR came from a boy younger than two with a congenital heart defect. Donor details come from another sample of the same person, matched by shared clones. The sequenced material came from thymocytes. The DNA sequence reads TGCGCCAGCACAGGAGCCGACAGCAACTATGGCTACACCTTC. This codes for CASTGADSNYGYTF.